Listed here are 24 T cell receptor beta chains from one sample, sequenced in a study of cytomegalovirus exposure and HLA in healthy donors. The study ran its PCR with 60 Vbeta and 13 Jbeta primers. The table came from immunoSEQ multiplex PCR; TCRdb's copy has only in-frame clones and leaves some out. The sample shows 210,000 or so clones, 80% to 85% of them seen only once. The sample comprised PBMCs. Receptors were obtained from a boy aged 2 to 10 in good health and CMV-seronegative.

The chain links TRBV20-1 to TRBJ2-1; D remains ambiguous. V was trimmed by 6 bases and J by 3 bases, leaving 6 bases between them. This CDR3 is built from 11 residues. CDR1 is DFQATT and CDR2 is SNEGSKA in the germline V gene (reference sequence). The CDR3 loop reads CSAEYYNEQFF. DNA for the CDR3: TGCAGTGCGGAGTACTACAATGAGCAGTTCTTC.

This clone was recorded only once. The chain links TRBV19 to TRBJ2-3, with 7 positions matching TRBD2. Germline V gene sequence: CDR1 LNHDA, CDR2 SQIVND (reference sequence). V shed 5 bases and J 2 bases; nucleotides not matched to a gene: 7. The CDR3 runs 15 residues. The CDR3 DNA sequence: TGTGCCAGTAGTGTAGCGGGTAGAATCACAGATACGCAGTATTTT. Protein sequence: CASSVAGRITDTQYF.

The chain has TRBV9 and TRBJ2-3, with 7 bases that match TRBD2. CDR3 length equals 17 residues. Germline CDR1 SGDLS, CDR2 YYNGEE. With V trimmed by 4 bases and J by 2 bases, 13 bases remained unmatched. CDR3 region: CASSPRVGGLTTDTQYF. For the CDR3, the DNA is TGTGCCAGCAGCCCCCGGGTTGGGGGACTAACCACAGATACGCAGTATTTT.

V and J are TRBV19 and TRBJ2-7, with TRBD2 identical over 9 bases. Germline values: CDR1 LNHDA, CDR2 SQIVND (reference sequence). The CDR3 runs to 14 residues. The V gene end was trimmed by 4 bases and the J gene end by 2 bases; junction bases not matched to a gene: 3. CDR3 nucleotides: TGTGCCAGTAGTAGCGGGGGGGCTGCCTACGAGCAGTACTTC. It yields the protein CASSSGGAAYEQYF.

This chain uses TRBV12-2 with TRBJ1-1; the tabulated D call, TRBD1, remains unverified against the DNA. TRBV12-2 is designated a pseudogene. The CDR3 is 15 amino acids. CDR3 DNA sequence: TGTGCAAGTCGCTCACCGGGACACCCGAACACTGAAGCTTTCTTT. Residues: CASRSPGHPNTEAFF.

V usage is TRBV7-3 and J usage is TRBJ2-5; 13 positions agree with TRBD2. CDR3 size: 16 residues. Germline values: CDR1 SGHTA, CDR2 FQGTGA. V shed 4 bases and J 4 bases; nucleotides not matched to a gene: 6. CDR3 sequence: CASSSGLAGALETQYF. The CDR3 nucleotides read TGTGCCAGCAGCTCCGGACTAGCGGGGGCCCTAGAGACCCAGTACTTC.

The rearrangement uses TRBV7-9 and TRBJ2-7; D remains unclear. The CDR3 sequence is 12 residues long. The germline CDR1 and CDR2 sequences are SEHNR and FQNEAQ (reference sequence). Trimming removed 1 base at V and 2 bases at J, with 3 bases between. The CDR3: CASSLGAYEQYF. CDR3 nucleotides: TGTGCCAGCAGCTTAGGAGCCTACGAGCAGTACTTC.

The chain uses TRBV6-5 and TRBJ1-3, with unresolved D. CDR3 length: 15 amino acids. Germline CDR1 and CDR2: MNHEY and SVGAGI. Trimming removed 7 bases at V and 0 bases at J, with 13 bases between. CDR3 protein: CASTYSTDSGNTIYF. CDR3 coding DNA: TGTGCCAGCACCTACAGTACCGACTCTGGAAACACCATATATTTT.

The rearrangement uses TRBV7-2 and TRBJ2-3; 9 bases match TRBD1. Germline loops: CDR1 SGHTA, CDR2 FQGNSA. V shed 4 bases and J 10 bases; nucleotides not matched to a gene: 9. This CDR3 spans 14 amino acids. The CDR3, as DNA: TGTGCCAGCAGCTCCGGACAGGGGAGATGGGCGCAGTATTTT. Amino acid sequence: CASSSGQGRWAQYF.

This rearrangement joins TRBV6-1 to TRBJ1-6; no clear D gene. Germline assignment: CDR1 MNHNS and CDR2 SASEGT. CDR3 length: 16 amino acids. The germline V and J ends were trimmed by 3 bases and 7 bases, with 16 bases remaining between them. The CDR3 DNA reads TGTGCCAGCAGTGAGGCGCGGGCAGTTCCAAATTCACCCCTCCACTTT. Protein product: CASSEARAVPNSPLHF.

For the CDR3, the DNA is TGCGCCAGCAGCCCTGGACAGGGCGGTCACAATGAGCAGTTCTTC. Protein sequence: CASSPGQGGHNEQFF. The chain joins TRBV5-1 to TRBJ2-1; 8 bases are a match to TRBD1. The length of the CDR3 is 15 residues. J lost 5 bases, V lost 4 bases, and 8 bases had no gene match. From germline, CDR1 is SGHRS and CDR2 YFSETQ. The full variable domain, with the rest looked up from reference TRBV5-1 and TRBJ2-1, is KAGVTQTPRYLIKTRGQQVTLSCSPISGHRSVSWYQQTPGQGLQFLFEYFSETQRNKGNFPGRFSGRQFSNSRSEMNVSTLELGDSALYLCASSPGQGGHNEQFFGPGTRLTVL.

This chain uses TRBV19 with TRBJ1-5; TRBD1 agrees at 7 bases. The CDR3 covers 15 residues. In germline, CDR1 is LNHDA, CDR2 SQIVND (reference sequence). With V trimmed by 5 bases and J by 0 bases, 4 bases remained unmatched. In DNA form, the CDR3 reads TGTGCCAGTAGTCGGGACAGCTTTAGCAATCAGCCCCAGCATTTT. Protein sequence: CASSRDSFSNQPQHF. The complete variable domain, with remaining parts taken from reference TRBV19 and TRBJ1-5, reads DGGITQSPKYLFRKEGQNVTLSCEQNLNHDAMYWYRQDPGQGLRLIYYSQIVNDFQKGDIAEGYSVSREKKESFPLTVTSAQKNPTAFYLCASSRDSFSNQPQHFGDGTRLSIL.

The chain joins TRBV27 to TRBJ2-7; D is ambiguous. The V gene's germline CDR1 is MNHEY and CDR2 SMNVEV (reference sequence). This CDR3 has 14 amino acids. V was cut by 3 bases and J by 0 bases, with 9 bases left in between. The CDR3 reads CASSLWSSSYEQYF. CDR3 DNA sequence: TGTGCCAGCAGTTTGTGGTCGAGCTCCTACGAGCAGTACTTC.

The rearrangement links TRBV5-6 to TRBJ1-2; weak D call: TRBD1 (5 bases). Trimming pared 4 bases from V and 0 bases from J, leaving 19 bases between. CDR3 length: 17 amino acids. Germline lookup yields CDR1 SGHDT and CDR2 YYEEEE. The CDR3 spells CASSVVGGTLANYGYTF. CDR3 sequence (DNA): TGTGCCAGCAGCGTTGTGGGGGGGACCTTGGCTAACTATGGCTACACCTTC.

This clone was detected only a few times. J is TRBJ2-1 and V is TRBV7-9, with TRBD1 matching over 8 bases. The junction had 9 bases not matched to a gene; V was cut back by 5 bases and J by 3 bases. The germline CDR1 and CDR2 sequences are SEHNR and FQNEAQ (reference sequence). CDR3 length equals 16 residues. The CDR3 nucleotides read TGTGCCAGCAGCGCGATCCGGGACAGGAACTACAATGAGCAGTTCTTC. Translation: CASSAIRDRNYNEQFF.

This chain links TRBV7-2 with TRBJ2-5, with a weak D call TRBD2 (5 bases). Germline lookup yields CDR1 SGHTA and CDR2 FQGNSA. The CDR3 runs 14 residues. The V end was cut by 3 bases, the J end by 2 bases, with 10 bases between. The CDR3 region is CASSLFPGQETQYF. CDR3 nucleotide sequence: TGTGCCAGCAGCTTGTTTCCGGGGCAAGAGACCCAGTACTTC.

The J gene is TRBJ2-5, the V gene TRBV10-3; D possibly corresponds to TRBD1 (6 bases). Per germline, CDR1 ENHRY and CDR2 SYGVKD. This CDR3 contains 12 residues. V shed 10 bases and J shed 2 bases, with 11 bases lying between them. The CDR3 nucleotides read TGTGCCACCAAGGACAGTCAAGAGACCCAGTACTTC. Encoded protein: CATKDSQETQYF.

With regard to this clone: One junction end disagrees with the germline gene, perhaps due to a read error. The chain joins TRBV7-8 to TRBJ2-7; no reliable D call. The length of the CDR3 is 14 residues. The germline gives CDR1 SGHVS, CDR2 FQNEAQ. The CDR3: CASSSPAPSYGQYF. The CDR3 coding sequence is TGTGCCAGCAGCTCACCCGCACCCTCCTACGGGCAGTACTTC.

The V and J genes are TRBV9 and TRBJ1-1; TRBD1 matches at 8 bases. The CDR3 is 17 amino acids. CDR1 is SGDLS, CDR2 YYNGEE, per germline. The junction had 12 bases not matched to a gene; V was cut back by 0 bases and J by 5 bases. In DNA, the CDR3 is TGTGCCAGCAGCGTAGTAACCGGACAGGGTTTGGAGACTGAAGCTTTCTTT. As protein: CASSVVTGQGLETEAFF.

V gene TRBV27 combines with J gene TRBJ1-1; possibly TRBD1 for D (5 bases). The CDR3 covers 16 residues. Looked up from germline, CDR1 is MNHEY and CDR2 is SMNVEV (reference sequence). V lost 7 bases and J lost 2, with 20 bases in between. The CDR3 coding sequence is TGTGCCAGCACCCCCAGGGCGGGGGGGTTAAACACTGAAGCTTTCTTT. As protein: CASTPRAGGLNTEAFF.

V is TRBV6-1 and J is TRBJ2-5; 9 nucleotides align to TRBD2. The DNA end favors TRBJ2-7, so the J call may be wrong. The CDR3 consists of 14 residues. Germline CDR1 reads MNHNS; CDR2 reads SASEGT. The CDR3 DNA follows: TGTGCCAGCAGTGATAGCGGGAGTTCGTACGAGCAGTACTTC. Amino acid sequence: CASSDSGSSYEQYF.

The table lists this clone with a few counts. V and J are TRBV2 and TRBJ1-5, with TRBD1 as a possible D gene (6 bases). Germline V gene sequence: CDR1 SNHLY, CDR2 FYNNEI. V lost 8 bases and J 1 base, leaving 15 bases between the germline ends. This CDR3 is 15 amino acids long. The CDR3 coding sequence is TGTGCCAGCGGAAAAACACAGGGCAGCAATCAGCCCCAGCATTTT. Protein: CASGKTQGSNQPQHF.

J is TRBJ2-1 and V is TRBV30, with TRBD2 matching 8 bases. Per the germline V gene, CDR1 is GTSNPN and CDR2 is SVGIG (reference sequence). V lost 5 bases to trimming and J lost 10 bases; unmatched junction nucleotides: 7. This CDR3 is built from 12 residues. This chain's CDR3 is CAWGGLGREQFF. CDR3 bases: TGTGCCTGGGGGGGACTAGGTCGCGAGCAGTTCTTC.

This rearrangement joins TRBV2 to TRBJ2-7; D is unresolved. The germline CDR1 and CDR2 sequences are SNHLY and FYNNEI. The CDR3 extends over 11 amino acids. The germline V and J ends were trimmed by 7 bases and 0 bases, with 4 bases remaining between them. The CDR3 DNA reads as TGTGCCAGCAAGCTCTCCTACGAGCAGTACTTC. As protein: CASKLSYEQYF.